Presented here are 7 T cell receptor beta chains from one specimen sequenced in a study of CD8+CD57+ T cells in acquired aplastic anemia. Genomic DNA templated the TCR beta VDJ and CDR3 profiling. Each CDR3 protein is one row after TCRdb ran MiXCR on the reads. The sample shows about 200,000 distinct CDR3 sequences, 60% to 80% of them seen only once. Sequenced patients had shown CD8+CD57+ cell expansion by flow cytometry. The sample was sorted CD4+, CD8+, or CD8+CD57+ T cells (not recorded which) from PBMCs. Receptor source: a human donor with aplastic anemia.

The CDR3 region is CASSRKGANVLTF. The CDR3 DNA reads as TGTGCCAGCAGCCGAAAGGGGGCCAACGTCCTGACTTTC. The chain recombines TRBV5-8 with TRBJ2-6; no clear D. The CDR3 runs 13 residues. Germline CDR1 and CDR2: SGHTS and YDEGEE. V was clipped by 4 bases and J by 4 bases, with 6 bases between them.

This sequence joins TRBV6-2 or TRBV6-3 and TRBJ1-1; D gene uncertain. Trimming took 5 bases from V and 3 from J, leaving 13 bases between them. The CDR3 extends over 14 amino acids. CDR1 is MNHEY and CDR2 is SVGEGT in the germline V gene. The CDR3 spells CASSPSESYTEAFF. Here the CDR3 DNA reads TGTGCCAGCAGTCCCAGCGAGTCGTACACTGAAGCTTTCTTT.

This clonotype was detected ten times or more. The chain couples TRBV6-5 to TRBJ2-7; D remains unclear. Germline V CDR1 and CDR2: MNHEY, SVGAGI. This CDR3 is 12 amino acids long. Trimming stripped 6 bases from V and 4 bases from J, with 10 bases between. This chain's CDR3 is CASRTSAYEQYF. The CDR3 nucleotides are TGTGCCAGCAGGACGAGTGCGTACGAGCAGTACTTC.

The gene calls are TRBV24-1 and TRBJ2-1, with unresolved D. The CDR3 sequence is 13 residues long. The germline V gene has CDR1 KGHDR and CDR2 SFDVKD. The V and J ends lost 5 bases and 1 base respectively, with 5 bases between them. This CDR3 reads CATSVESYNEQFF. In DNA, the CDR3 is TGTGCCACCAGTGTAGAATCCTACAATGAGCAGTTCTTC.

V and J are TRBV7-9 and TRBJ2-7, with D hard to call. Trimming shortened V by 2 bases and J by 4 bases, and 9 bases separated the two germline ends. The CDR3 runs 13 residues. Germline CDR1 is SEHNR and CDR2 is FQNEAQ (reference sequence). CDR3 sequence: CASSLLTRYEQYF. The CDR3 nucleotides read TGTGCCAGCAGCTTATTAACTCGTTACGAGCAGTACTTC.

The chain joins TRBV10-3 to TRBJ2-5, with D hard to call. CDR1 is ENHRY and CDR2 is SYGVKD in the germline V gene. The CDR3 extends over 12 amino acids. V lost 4 bases and J lost 4, with 7 bases in between. DNA for the CDR3: TGTGCCATCAGTGGGGGTCGAGAGACCCAGTACTTC. Translation gives CAISGGRETQYF.

Many counts were recorded for this clonotype. This chain joins TRBV7-6 and TRBJ2-2, with 9 bases fitting TRBD2. V was pared by 2 bases and J by 1 base, with 2 bases of the junction left unmatched. The CDR3 loop spans 16 amino acids. Per germline, CDR1 SGHVS and CDR2 FNYEAQ. The CDR3 region is CASSLSAGGNTGELFF. The CDR3 DNA reads TGTGCCAGCAGCTTATCAGCGGGGGGGAACACCGGGGAGCTGTTTTTT.